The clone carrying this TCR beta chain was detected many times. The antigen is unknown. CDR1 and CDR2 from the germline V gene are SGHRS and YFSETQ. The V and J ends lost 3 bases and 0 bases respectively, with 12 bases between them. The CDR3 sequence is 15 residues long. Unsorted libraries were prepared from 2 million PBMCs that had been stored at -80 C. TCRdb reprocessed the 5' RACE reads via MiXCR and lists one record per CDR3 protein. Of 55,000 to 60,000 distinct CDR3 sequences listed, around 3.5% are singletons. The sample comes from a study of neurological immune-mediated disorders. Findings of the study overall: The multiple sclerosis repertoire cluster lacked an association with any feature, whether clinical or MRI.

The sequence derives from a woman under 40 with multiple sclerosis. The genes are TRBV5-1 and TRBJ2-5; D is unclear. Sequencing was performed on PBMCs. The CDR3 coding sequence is TGCGCCAGCAGCTCCCAAAGGAAAGACCAAGAGACCCAGTACTTC. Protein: CASSSQRKDQETQYF.